The clone carrying this TCR beta chain was seen a single time. The CDR3 totals 16 residues. These data are taken from a study of blood T cell repertoires in COVID-19. Study summary: Sites across the United States, Italy and Spain contributed samples from acute and convalescent COVID-19. From T cells, B-cell-depleted T cells, or PBMCs came the material, which was cDNA or gDNA.

As originally analysed: Amplification of reference gene primers was used by the study to estimate nucleated cell counts. Here immunoSEQ multiplex PCR was the method, and the copy in TCRdb shows in-frame clones only, minus some. D and trimming come from the DNA, and the V and J calls and clone size come from that table. The sample comprises around 11,000 clones, 87% of which are singletons, and around 24% rests with the top ten. The TCR was taken from a man aged 30 to 39 with active or convalescent COVID-19. This chain joins TRBV21-1 and TRBJ2-3; no check of the table's D call, TRBD2, against the DNA was made. TRBV21-1 is a known pseudogene. Source material: peripheral blood. The DNA of the CDR3 is TGTGCCAGCAGCAAAGCGGATTGCGGGGGGACAGATACGCAGTATTTT. Translating it yields CASSKADCGGTDTQYF.